Below are 18 T cell receptor beta chains sequenced from a single sample in a study of shared clonotypes between healthy human individuals. Produced via immunoSEQ multiplex PCR; TCRdb's table is partial and in-frame only. In the table there are about 1 million clones, about 75% of which are singletons. Sequenced sample: memory CD4+ T cells sorted from blood. As for subset: CD45RA-negative fraction. Receptors originate from a man aged 18 to 29 in good health.

The rearrangement links TRBV28 to TRBJ1-1; D uncertain. The V end was cut by 8 bases, the J end by 7 bases, with 14 bases between. Germline V gene data show CDR1 as MDHEN and CDR2 as SYDVKM. The CDR3 covers 12 residues. For the CDR3, the DNA is TGTGCCAGCCGCACAATATTGGGTGAAGCTTTCTTT. Translation gives CASRTILGEAFF.

This clone was observed a few times. Compared with germline, one end of the junction differs, possibly owing to a read error. CDR3 loop: CASSSGQGETTQYF. In DNA form, the CDR3 reads TGTGCTAGCAGCTCGGGACAGGGTGAGACGACCCAGTACTTC. The chain employs TRBV7-7 and TRBJ2-5, with TRBD1 identical over 9 bases. The germline V gene encodes CDR1 SSHAT and CDR2 FNYEAQ (reference sequence). The CDR3 sequence is 14 residues long.

The CDR3 sequence is CAITPREKYNEQFF. CDR3 DNA sequence: TGTGCCATCACCCCCCGGGAGAAATACAATGAGCAGTTCTTC. The chain employs TRBV10-3 and TRBJ2-1, with TRBD2 as a possible D gene (6 bases). Germline V gene sequence: CDR1 ENHRY, CDR2 SYGVKD. The V end lost 7 bases, the J end lost 4 bases, and 14 bases lay between the germline ends. This CDR3 is built from 14 residues.

The chain is built from TRBV5-5 and TRBJ2-7; D perhaps matches TRBD1 (6 bases). CDR1 and CDR2 (germline): SGHKS, YYEKEE (reference sequence). Trimming shortened V by 6 bases and J by 10 bases, and 14 bases separated the two germline ends. This CDR3 region has 11 residues. The CDR3 loop reads CASIQGQAQYF. The CDR3, as DNA: TGTGCCAGCATTCAGGGGCAGGCCCAGTACTTC.

The chain is built from TRBV2 and TRBJ2-5; 8 positions match TRBD2. The germline CDR1 and CDR2 sequences are SNHLY and FYNNEI. V shed 4 bases and J 1 base; nucleotides not matched to a gene: 5. The CDR3 runs to 15 residues. The CDR3 spells CASSASGSGQETQYF. Written as DNA, the CDR3 is TGTGCCAGCAGTGCCAGCGGGAGTGGCCAAGAGACCCAGTACTTC.

CDR3 nucleotide sequence: TGTGCCAGCAGTTTTACGGGAGGTACGCAGTATTTT. Residues: CASSFTGGTQYF. The chain carries TRBV6-6 and TRBJ2-3, with 7 bases matching TRBD2. The CDR3 covers 12 residues. The germline V gene encodes CDR1 MNHNY and CDR2 SVGAGI (reference sequence). V lost 4 bases to trimming and J lost 8 bases; unmatched junction nucleotides: 3.

This chain links TRBV7-9 with TRBJ1-1; unclear D gene. Trimming left V 5 bases short and J 3 bases short, with 7 bases between. Germline CDR1 reads SEHNR; CDR2 reads FQNEAQ (reference sequence). This CDR3 region has 12 residues. The CDR3 is CASSLTDTEAFF. The CDR3 nucleotides are TGTGCCAGCAGCCTTACCGACACTGAAGCTTTCTTT.

This chain links TRBV4-3 with TRBJ1-6; 8 bases are a match to TRBD1. The V and J ends lost 0 bases and 6 bases, in that order; junction bases with no gene match: 10. This CDR3 comprises 18 residues. Per the germline V gene, CDR1 is LGHNA and CDR2 is YSLEER. CDR3 nucleotide sequence: TGCGCCAGCAGCCAAGATCGGTGGGGGACAGGTTTTAATTCACCCCTCCACTTT. It is translated as CASSQDRWGTGFNSPLHF.

The rearrangement uses TRBV14 and TRBJ2-5; no clear D. This CDR3 is 14 amino acids long. The V and J ends lost 4 bases and 1 base respectively, with 10 bases between them. Germline V gene data show CDR1 as SGHDN and CDR2 as FVKESK. The chain's CDR3 is CASSPSLVQETQYF. The DNA for the CDR3 is TGTGCCAGCAGCCCTAGTCTCGTCCAAGAGACCCAGTACTTC. The full variable domain, its missing parts supplied by reference TRBV14 and TRBJ2-5, is EAGVTQFPSHSVIEKGQTVTLRCDPISGHDNLYWYRRVMGKEIKFLLHFVKESKQDESGMPNNRFLAERTGGTYSTLKVQPAELEDSGVYFCASSPSLVQETQYFGPGTRLLVL.

The chain carries TRBV20-1 and TRBJ2-7, with a tentative D call TRBD1 (5 bases). V was clipped by 5 bases and J by 4 bases, with 9 bases between them. Per germline, CDR1 DFQATT and CDR2 SNEGSKA (reference sequence). This CDR3 is built from 11 residues. This CDR3 reads CSAPTDYEQYF. The CDR3 DNA follows: TGCAGTGCTCCGACAGATTACGAGCAGTACTTC.

V gene TRBV10-3 combines with J gene TRBJ2-7, with 8 bases aligning to TRBD1. Trimming cost V 7 bases and J 6 bases; bases outside gene matches: 5. The germline gives CDR1 ENHRY, CDR2 SYGVKD. The CDR3 length is 12 residues. CDR3 nucleotides: TGTGCCATCACGACAGGGGTCGGCGAGCAGTACTTC. This translates into CAITTGVGEQYF.

This chain links TRBV18 with TRBJ1-1, with TRBD1 as a possible D gene (6 bases). V was shortened by 6 bases and J by 3 bases, with 29 bases between the two germline ends. CDR1 is KGHSH, CDR2 LQKENI, per germline. The CDR3 covers 19 residues. The CDR3 nucleotides read TGTGCCAGCTCGAAACACCACATCCCTAGGGGGGCGGGGGACACTGAAGCTTTCTTT. Translated, it gives CASSKHHIPRGAGDTEAFF.

This clone was seen once. V is TRBV7-9 and J is TRBJ2-1; D ambiguous. From germline, CDR1 is SEHNR and CDR2 FQNEAQ (reference sequence). V was shortened by 10 bases and J by 1 base, with 17 bases between the two germline ends. The CDR3 length is 15 residues. DNA of the CDR3: TGTGCCACGTATCCTCAGTTTGGGTCCTACAATGAGCAGTTCTTC. Translation gives CATYPQFGSYNEQFF.

This chain joins TRBV18 and TRBJ2-5; a weak D match, TRBD1 (5 bases). Germline V gene data show CDR1 as KGHSH and CDR2 as LQKENI. V was trimmed by 6 bases and J by 1 base, leaving 12 bases between them. This CDR3 has 14 residues. CDR3 sequence (DNA): TGTGCCAGCTCGAAGAAGGGGCCCCAAGAGACCCAGTACTTC. It is translated as CASSKKGPQETQYF.

This clone was recorded many times. The same CDR3 arises from other DNA sequences in this sample as well. The V call is TRBV10-3, the J call TRBJ2-1, with 14 bases aligning to TRBD2. After removal of 0 bases from V and 8 bases from J, the junction contained 0 bases not matched to a gene. Germline V gene sequence: CDR1 ENHRY, CDR2 SYGVKD. The CDR3 loop spans 15 amino acids. The CDR3 spells CAISESGLAGDEQFF. CDR3 sequence (DNA): TGTGCCATCAGTGAGTCGGGACTAGCGGGAGATGAGCAGTTCTTC.

The CDR3 spells CASSPIPPGEGRDGYTF. The CDR3, as DNA: TGTGCCAGCAGCCCAATCCCCCCGGGTGAGGGGAGGGATGGCTACACCTTC. The rearrangement uses TRBV7-6 and TRBJ1-2, with D maybe TRBD1 (5 bases). CDR1 is SGHVS, CDR2 FNYEAQ, per germline. Trimming shortened V by 5 bases and J by 6 bases, and 25 bases separated the two germline ends. The CDR3 is made up of 17 amino acids.

The gene calls are TRBV5-6 and TRBJ2-6, with 10 bases lining up with TRBD1. The CDR3 totals 19 residues. Germline V lookup: CDR1 SGHDT, CDR2 YYEEEE. With V trimmed by 1 base and J by 2 bases, 9 bases remained unmatched. CDR3 nucleotide sequence: TGTGCCAGCAGCTTGAGCGGGACAGGGGTTTCCCCTGGGGCCAACGTCCTGACTTTC. It translates to CASSLSGTGVSPGANVLTF.

This clone was found once. This chain uses TRBV5-1 with TRBJ2-7; tentatively, D is TRBD1 (5 bases). Trimming removed 1 base from V and 2 bases from J, with 10 bases in between. CDR3 length: 14 amino acids. The germline gives CDR1 SGHRS, CDR2 YFSETQ. The CDR3 protein is CASSLTQVAYEQYF. CDR3 DNA: TGCGCCAGCAGCTTGACACAGGTCGCCTACGAGCAGTACTTC.